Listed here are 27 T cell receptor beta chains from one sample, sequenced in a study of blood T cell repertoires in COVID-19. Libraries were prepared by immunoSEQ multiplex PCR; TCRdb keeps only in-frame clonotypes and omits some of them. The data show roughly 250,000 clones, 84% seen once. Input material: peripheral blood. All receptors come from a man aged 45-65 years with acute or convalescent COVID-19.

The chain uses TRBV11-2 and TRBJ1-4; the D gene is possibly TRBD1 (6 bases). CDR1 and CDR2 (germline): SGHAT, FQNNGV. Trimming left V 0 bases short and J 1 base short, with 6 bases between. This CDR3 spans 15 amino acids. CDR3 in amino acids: CASSLEGGTNEKLFF. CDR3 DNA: TGTGCCAGCAGCTTAGAAGGGGGAACTAATGAAAAACTGTTTTTT.

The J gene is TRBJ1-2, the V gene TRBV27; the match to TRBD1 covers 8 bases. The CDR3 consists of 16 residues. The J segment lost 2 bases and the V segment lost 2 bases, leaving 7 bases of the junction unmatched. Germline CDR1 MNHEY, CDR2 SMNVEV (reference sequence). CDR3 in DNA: TGTGCCAGCAGTTTACTCGGACAGGGCTCGAACTATGGCTACACCTTC. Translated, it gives CASSLLGQGSNYGYTF.

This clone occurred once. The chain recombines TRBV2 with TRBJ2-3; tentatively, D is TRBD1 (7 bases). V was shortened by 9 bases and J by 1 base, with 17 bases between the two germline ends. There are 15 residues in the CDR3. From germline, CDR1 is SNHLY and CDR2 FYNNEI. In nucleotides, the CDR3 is TGTGCCAGTGACAGAGACAGGGAGGGCACAGATACGCAGTATTTT. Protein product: CASDRDREGTDTQYF.

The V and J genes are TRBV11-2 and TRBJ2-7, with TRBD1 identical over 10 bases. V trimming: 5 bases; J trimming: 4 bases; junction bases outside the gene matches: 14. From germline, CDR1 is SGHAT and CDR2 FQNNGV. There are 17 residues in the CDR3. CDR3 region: CASSAPDRGHRRYEQYF. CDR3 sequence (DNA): TGTGCCAGCAGCGCGCCAGACAGGGGGCATCGCCGATACGAGCAGTACTTC.

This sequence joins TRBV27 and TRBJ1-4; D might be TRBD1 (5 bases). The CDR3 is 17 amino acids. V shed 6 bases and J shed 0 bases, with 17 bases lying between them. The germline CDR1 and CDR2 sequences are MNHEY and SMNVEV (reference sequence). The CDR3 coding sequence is TGTGCCAGCAGACGGCTTACGTCGGGGGCAACTAATGAAAAACTGTTTTTT. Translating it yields CASRRLTSGATNEKLFF.

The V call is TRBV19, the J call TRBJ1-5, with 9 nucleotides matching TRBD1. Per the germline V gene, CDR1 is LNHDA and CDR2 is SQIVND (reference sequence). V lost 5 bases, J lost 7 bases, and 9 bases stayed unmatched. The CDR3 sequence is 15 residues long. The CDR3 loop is CASSYRGRGFQPQHF. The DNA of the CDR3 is TGTGCCAGTAGTTACAGGGGGCGCGGATTCCAGCCCCAGCATTTT. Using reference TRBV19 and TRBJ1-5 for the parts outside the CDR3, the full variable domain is DGGITQSPKYLFRKEGQNVTLSCEQNLNHDAMYWYRQDPGQGLRLIYYSQIVNDFQKGDIAEGYSVSREKKESFPLTVTSAQKNPTAFYLCASSYRGRGFQPQHFGDGTRLSIL.

This CDR3 reads CASNLQVAGVDNEQFF. The DNA for the CDR3 is TGCGCCAGCAATCTCCAGGTAGCGGGAGTGGACAATGAGCAGTTCTTC. The V gene is TRBV5-1, the J gene TRBJ2-1; 9 nucleotides line up with TRBD2. CDR3 size: 16 residues. J gave up 5 bases and V 6 bases, and 12 bases lay outside the gene matches. CDR1 SGHRS and CDR2 YFSETQ come from the germline V gene.

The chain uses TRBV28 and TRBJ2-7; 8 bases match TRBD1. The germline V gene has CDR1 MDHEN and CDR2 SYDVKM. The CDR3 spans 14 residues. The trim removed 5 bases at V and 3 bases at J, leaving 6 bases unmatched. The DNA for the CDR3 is TGTGCCAGCAGTAACAGGGGGTCGATCTACGAGCAGTACTTC. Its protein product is CASSNRGSIYEQYF.

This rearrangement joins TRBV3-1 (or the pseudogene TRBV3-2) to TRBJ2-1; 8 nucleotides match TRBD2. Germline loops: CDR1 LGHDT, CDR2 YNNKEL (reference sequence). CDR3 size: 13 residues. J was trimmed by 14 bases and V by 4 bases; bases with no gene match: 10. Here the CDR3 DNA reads TGTGCCAGCAGCCTAAACCCCCGGGAGGGGGAGTTCTTC. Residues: CASSLNPREGEFF.

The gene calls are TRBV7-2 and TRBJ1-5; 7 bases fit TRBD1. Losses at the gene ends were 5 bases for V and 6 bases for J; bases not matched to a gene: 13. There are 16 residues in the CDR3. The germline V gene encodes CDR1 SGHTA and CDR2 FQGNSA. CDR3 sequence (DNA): TGTGCCAGCAGCCCCCAGGCCCGACAGGGTTTTCAGCCCCAGCATTTT. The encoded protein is CASSPQARQGFQPQHF.

The CDR3 coding sequence is TGTGCCAGCAGTGAAGCGCAGACAGGGTTCTATGGCTACACCTTC. This gives the protein CASSEAQTGFYGYTF. V gene TRBV6-1 combines with J gene TRBJ1-2; TRBD1 agrees at 7 bases. Germline V gives CDR1 MNHNS, CDR2 SASEGT. V trimming: 0 bases; J trimming: 4 bases; junction bases outside the gene matches: 5. The CDR3 has 15 residues.

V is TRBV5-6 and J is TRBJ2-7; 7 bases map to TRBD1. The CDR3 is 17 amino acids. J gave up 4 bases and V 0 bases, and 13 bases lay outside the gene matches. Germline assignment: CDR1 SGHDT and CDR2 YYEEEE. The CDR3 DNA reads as TGTGCCAGCAGCTTGGGCACAGGACCGGGACAGAAATACGAGCAGTACTTC. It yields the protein CASSLGTGPGQKYEQYF.

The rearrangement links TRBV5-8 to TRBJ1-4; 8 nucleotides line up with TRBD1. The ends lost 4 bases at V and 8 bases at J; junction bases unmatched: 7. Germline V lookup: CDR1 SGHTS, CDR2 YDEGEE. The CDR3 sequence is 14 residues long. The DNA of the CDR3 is TGTGCCAGCAGCGGGACAGGCCGGGGCGAAAAACTGTTTTTT. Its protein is CASSGTGRGEKLFF.

The CDR3 DNA follows: TGTGCCAGTAGTTCCCAGGGACAATTCTACGAGCAGTACTTC. It specifies CASSSQGQFYEQYF. The V call is TRBV19, the J call TRBJ2-7; weak D call: TRBD1 (6 bases). Germline loops: CDR1 LNHDA, CDR2 SQIVND (reference sequence). Trimming left V 5 bases short and J 3 bases short, with 14 bases between. The CDR3 sequence is 14 residues long.

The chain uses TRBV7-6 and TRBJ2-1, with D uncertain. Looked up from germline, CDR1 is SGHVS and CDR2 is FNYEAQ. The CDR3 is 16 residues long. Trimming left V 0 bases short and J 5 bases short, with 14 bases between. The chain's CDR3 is CASSLAFKAGNNEQFF. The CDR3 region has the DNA TGTGCCAGCAGCTTAGCCTTTAAGGCAGGCAACAATGAGCAGTTCTTC.

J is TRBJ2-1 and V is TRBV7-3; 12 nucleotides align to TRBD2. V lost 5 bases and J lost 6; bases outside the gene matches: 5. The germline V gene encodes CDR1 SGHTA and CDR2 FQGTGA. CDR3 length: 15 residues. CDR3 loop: CASSPGLAGVNEQFF. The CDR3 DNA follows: TGTGCCAGCAGCCCGGGACTAGCGGGTGTCAATGAGCAGTTCTTC.

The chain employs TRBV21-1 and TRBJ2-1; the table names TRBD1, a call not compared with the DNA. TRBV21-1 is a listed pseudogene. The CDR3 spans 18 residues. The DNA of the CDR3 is TGTGCCAGCAGCAAAGGCCACGGGGGACAGGGGGGAGGGAATGAGCAGTTCTTC. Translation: CASSKGHGGQGGGNEQFF.

The CDR3 DNA reads TGTGCCAGCAGTTACTCCCGGTCAGGGGATGAGCAGTTCTTC. Encoded protein: CASSYSRSGDEQFF. The rearrangement joins TRBV6-5 to TRBJ2-1, with a tentative D call TRBD1 (6 bases). Trimming left V 0 bases short and J 8 bases short, with 11 bases between. The CDR3 covers 14 residues. CDR1 is MNHEY and CDR2 is SVGAGI in the germline V gene.

The CDR3 sequence: CASSILGTSGDEQYF. CDR3 coding DNA: TGTGCCAGTAGTATCCTTGGGACTAGCGGGGACGAGCAGTACTTC. J is TRBJ2-7 and V is TRBV19; 13 bases are shared with TRBD2. The CDR3 is 15 residues long. Looked up from germline, CDR1 is LNHDA and CDR2 is SQIVND (reference sequence). Losses at the gene ends were 3 bases for V and 5 bases for J; bases not matched to a gene: 4. Variable domain in full (rest from reference TRBV19 and TRBJ2-7): DGGITQSPKYLFRKEGQNVTLSCEQNLNHDAMYWYRQDPGQGLRLIYYSQIVNDFQKGDIAEGYSVSREKKESFPLTVTSAQKNPTAFYLCASSILGTSGDEQYFGPGTRLTVT.

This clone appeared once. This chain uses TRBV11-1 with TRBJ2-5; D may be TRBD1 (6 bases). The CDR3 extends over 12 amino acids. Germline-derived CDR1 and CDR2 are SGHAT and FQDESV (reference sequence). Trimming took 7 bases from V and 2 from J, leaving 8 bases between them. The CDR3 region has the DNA TGTGCCAGCACCCAGGGGCAAGAGACCCAGTACTTC. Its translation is CASTQGQETQYF. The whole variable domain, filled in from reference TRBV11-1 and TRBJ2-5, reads EAEVAQSPRYKITEKSQAVAFWCDPISGHATLYWYRQILGQGPELLVQFQDESVVDDSQLPKDRFSAERLKGVDSTLKIQPAELGDSAMYLCASTQGQETQYFGPGTRLLVL.

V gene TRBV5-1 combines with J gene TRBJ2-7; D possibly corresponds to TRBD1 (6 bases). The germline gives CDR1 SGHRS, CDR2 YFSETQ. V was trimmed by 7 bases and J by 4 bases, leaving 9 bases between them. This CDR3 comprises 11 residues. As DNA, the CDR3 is TGCGCCAGCGCCAGGGGATACGAGCAGTACTTC. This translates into CASARGYEQYF. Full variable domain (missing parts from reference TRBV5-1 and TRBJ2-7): KAGVTQTPRYLIKTRGQQVTLSCSPISGHRSVSWYQQTPGQGLQFLFEYFSETQRNKGNFPGRFSGRQFSNSRSEMNVSTLELGDSALYLCASARGYEQYFGPGTRLTVT.

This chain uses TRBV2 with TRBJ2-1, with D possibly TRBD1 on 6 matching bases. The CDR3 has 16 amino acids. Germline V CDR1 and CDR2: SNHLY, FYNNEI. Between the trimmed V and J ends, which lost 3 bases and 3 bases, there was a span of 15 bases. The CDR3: CASSDLTGKDYNEQFF. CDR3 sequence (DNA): TGTGCCAGCAGTGACCTCACAGGGAAAGACTACAATGAGCAGTTCTTC.

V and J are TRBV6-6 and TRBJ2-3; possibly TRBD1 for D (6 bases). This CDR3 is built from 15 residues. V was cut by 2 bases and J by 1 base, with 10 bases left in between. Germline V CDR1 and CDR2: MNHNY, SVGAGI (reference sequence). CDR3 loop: CASSYAGAGTDTQYF. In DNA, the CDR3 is TGTGCCAGCAGTTACGCAGGGGCCGGCACAGATACGCAGTATTTT.

The CDR3 here is CAWSSRVDGYTF. The CDR3 DNA sequence: TGTGCCTGGAGCAGCCGGGTGGATGGCTACACCTTC. The chain joins TRBV30 to TRBJ1-2; D is unresolved. With 3 bases removed from V and 6 bases from J, the gap between germline ends came to 11 bases. CDR1 is GTSNPN and CDR2 is SVGIG in the germline V gene (reference sequence). The CDR3 extends over 12 amino acids.

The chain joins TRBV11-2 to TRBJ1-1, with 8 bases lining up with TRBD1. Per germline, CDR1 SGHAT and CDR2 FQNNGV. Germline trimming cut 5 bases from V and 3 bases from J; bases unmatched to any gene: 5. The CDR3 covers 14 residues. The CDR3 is CASSVQGGDTEAFF. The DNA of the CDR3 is TGTGCCAGCAGCGTACAGGGGGGAGACACTGAAGCTTTCTTT.

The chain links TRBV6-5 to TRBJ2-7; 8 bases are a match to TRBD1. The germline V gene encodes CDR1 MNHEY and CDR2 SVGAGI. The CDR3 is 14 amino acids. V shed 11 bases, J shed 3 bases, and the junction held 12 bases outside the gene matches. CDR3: CAARGRGQNYEQYF. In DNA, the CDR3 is TGTGCCGCTCGGGGCAGGGGGCAAAACTACGAGCAGTACTTC.

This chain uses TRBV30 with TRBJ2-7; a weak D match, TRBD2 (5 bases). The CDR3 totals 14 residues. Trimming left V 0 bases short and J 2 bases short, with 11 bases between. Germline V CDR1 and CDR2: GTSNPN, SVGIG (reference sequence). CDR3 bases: TGTGCCTGGAGTGTGGGTCTAGCTCCCTACGAGCAGTACTTC. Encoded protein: CAWSVGLAPYEQYF.